The present T cell receptor (beta chain) was sequenced within a study of T cell responses to AZD1222 COVID-19 vaccine. Study findings and constraints: Along spike, vaccine-associated CD4 TCRs were found throughout, with dominance at 160-218 and 743-854.

Profiled with immunoSEQ multiplex PCR; TCRdb holds only in-frame clones, not every one. Altogether 85,000 to 100,000 clones are present, 80% to 95% being singletons, with the ten largest covering around 8.4%. Turning to this clone: Antigen unknown.

Second doses at about 4 or about 12 weeks were pooled. The CDR3 spans 12 residues. Germline V CDR1 and CDR2: MDHEN, SYDVKM. The V and J ends lost 6 bases and 6 bases respectively, with 11 bases between them. The chain has TRBV28 and TRBJ2-5, with D hard to call. The clonotype originates from an adult who received the AZD1222 COVID-19 vaccine. Sequencing used peripheral blood, obtained 28 days after the second AZD1222 dose. CDR3 in amino acids: CASSIDLKTQYF. CDR3 DNA sequence: TGTGCCAGCAGCATCGACCTGAAGACCCAGTACTTC. Filled out from reference TRBV28 and TRBJ2-5, the complete variable domain reads DVKVTQSSRYLVKRTGEKVFLECVQDMDHENMFWYRQDPGLGLRLIYFSYDVKMKEKGDIPEGYSVSREKKERFSLILESASTNQTSMYLCASSIDLKTQYFGPGTRLLVL.